This T cell receptor beta chain is from a study of blood T cell repertoires in COVID-19. Background on the study: The United States, Italy and Spain supplied acute and convalescent COVID-19 samples. In each case, the material was cDNA or gDNA derived from T cells, B-cell-depleted T cells, or PBMCs.

Germline V CDR1 and CDR2: MNHEY, SVGEGT. The CDR3 extends over 15 amino acids. With 6 bases removed from V and 4 bases from J, the gap between germline ends came to 16 bases. Original handling: Reference gene primer amplification gave nucleated cell count estimates. Assay: immunoSEQ multiplex PCR; the TCRdb copy retains only in-frame clones and omits some. V and J calls and clone size are as listed in that table; D and trimming were resolved from the DNA. In the table there are approximately 240,000 clones, 87% of which are singletons. This chain uses TRBV6-2 or TRBV6-3 with TRBJ1-3; perhaps TRBD1 as D (5 bases). Sequencing was carried out using peripheral blood. This clonotype was obtained from a young woman who had recovered from COVID-19. The CDR3 protein is CASSYSGTTGNTIYF. CDR3 bases: TGTGCCAGCAGCTATTCCGGGACTACCGGAAACACCATATATTTT.